This T cell receptor (beta chain) stems from a study of chemoradiotherapy in HPV16-positive cancers. At the level of the study: Functional T-cell assays on a couple of HPV16-positive patients' cells defined candidate HPV-specific clones and common TCR motifs.

The germline gives CDR1 DFQATT, CDR2 SNEGSKA (reference sequence). The CDR3 is 10 residues long. Deletions cut 6 bases from V and 8 bases from J, with 10 bases between. General observations from the study: During treatment, candidate HPV-specific clones and E7-related motifs expanded in tumor. HPV-responsive T-cell expansion during chemoradiotherapy was linked to improved recurrence-free survival in HPV16-positive patients.

Notes on this clone: Its antigen remains unidentified.

Repertoires were sampled repeatedly during chemoradiotherapy. The assay was immunoSEQ multiplex PCR, and TCRdb's table has in-frame clones only and misses some. The sample has about 3,400 clones, under 95% seen once. The sample consisted of blood, taken from a patient who underwent chemoradiotherapy. This receptor was taken from a human donor with HPV-associated anogenital cancer. The chain joins TRBV20-1 to TRBJ1-2, with D unclear. The CDR3 is CSARTGGYTF. CDR3 in DNA: TGCAGTGCGCGTACCGGGGGCTACACCTTC.